This T cell receptor beta chain was sequenced in a study of a mutant IDH1 vaccine in newly diagnosed glioma. This CDR3 is 15 amino acids long. The V and J ends lost 0 bases and 1 base respectively, with 10 bases between them. Germline lookup yields CDR1 SGHRS and CDR2 YFSETQ. With respect to this clone: Its specificity is unknown.

The data were produced by immunoSEQ multiplex PCR, yet TCRdb's version contains in-frame clones alone and is incomplete. Of more than 30,000 clones listed, around 90% were seen once; the top ten hold around 21%. Described time point: week 11, during vaccination. It was 300 ug of mutant IDH1 20-mer peptide that made up each vaccine dose, given with topical imiquimod. Patients carried new grade 3 or 4 IDH1-mutant astrocytomas lacking nuclear ATRX. Regarding the study as a whole: Pseudoprogression apparently lacked any relation to changes in top peripheral T cell clonotypes.

The starting material was PBMCs, obtained from a glioma patient whose treatment included an IDH1 peptide vaccine. The receptor was derived from a young man with glioma. The V call is TRBV5-1, the J call TRBJ1-2, with a weak D call TRBD1 (6 bases). The CDR3 DNA sequence: TGCGCCAGCAGCTTGGGAACAGGGATTAACTATGGCTACACCTTC. Protein product: CASSLGTGINYGYTF.